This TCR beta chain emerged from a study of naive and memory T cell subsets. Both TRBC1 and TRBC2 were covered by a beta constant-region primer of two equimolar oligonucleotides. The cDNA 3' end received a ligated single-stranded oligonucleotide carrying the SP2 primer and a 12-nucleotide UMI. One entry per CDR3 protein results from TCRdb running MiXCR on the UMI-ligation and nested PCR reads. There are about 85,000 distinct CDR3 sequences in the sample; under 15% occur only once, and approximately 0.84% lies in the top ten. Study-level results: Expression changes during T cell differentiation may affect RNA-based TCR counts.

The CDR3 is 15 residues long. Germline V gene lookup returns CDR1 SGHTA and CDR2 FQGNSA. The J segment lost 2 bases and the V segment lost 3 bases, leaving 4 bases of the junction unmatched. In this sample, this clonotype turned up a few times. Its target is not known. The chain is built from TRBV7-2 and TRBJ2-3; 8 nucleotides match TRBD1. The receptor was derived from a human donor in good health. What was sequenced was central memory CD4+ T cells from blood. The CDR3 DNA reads TGTGCCAGCAGCTTGGGGGGACAGGACACAGATACGCAGTATTTT. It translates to CASSLGGQDTDTQYF.